A single sample is the source of the 32 T cell receptor beta chains below, sequenced in a study of T cells in localized non-small cell lung cancer. Clones were read by immunoSEQ multiplex PCR, and TCRdb kept only the in-frame ones, dropping some. The table lists roughly 40,000 clones, approximately 80% of them singletons, with 7.3% in the top ten. Sample: peripheral blood mononuclear cells, taken before any cancer treatment. The source of these receptors is a male donor aged 60 or over with stage II lung adenocarcinoma.

This clone appeared a single time. The V gene is TRBV5-1, the J gene TRBJ2-7; TRBD2 matches at 14 bases. V lost 4 bases to trimming and J lost 2 bases; unmatched junction nucleotides: 5. CDR3 length equals 16 residues. CDR1 is SGHRS and CDR2 is YFSETQ in the germline V gene. The CDR3 is CASSPRLAGGAYEQYF. For the CDR3, the DNA is TGCGCCAGCAGCCCCCGACTAGCGGGGGGGGCCTACGAGCAGTACTTC.

The rearrangement links TRBV4-1 to TRBJ1-3; D call uncertain. Per the germline V gene, CDR1 is MGHRA and CDR2 is YSYEKL. Trimming removed 1 base at V and 5 bases at J, with 12 bases between. The CDR3 is 15 residues long. For the CDR3, the DNA is TGCGCCAGCAGCCAAGTTTCGGGTTCCAGAAACACCATATATTTT. It encodes CASSQVSGSRNTIYF.

The J gene is TRBJ2-1, the V gene TRBV5-1, with a tentative D call TRBD2 (6 bases). Per the germline V gene, CDR1 is SGHRS and CDR2 is YFSETQ. Trimming pared 6 bases from V and 7 bases from J, leaving 20 bases between. CDR3 length: 15 residues. CDR3 in DNA: TGCGCCAGCAACTCGCTAGCAGGAGGGCCTAATGAGCAGTTCTTC. This sequence encodes CASNSLAGGPNEQFF. Full variable domain (outside the CDR3, taken from reference TRBV5-1 and TRBJ2-1): KAGVTQTPRYLIKTRGQQVTLSCSPISGHRSVSWYQQTPGQGLQFLFEYFSETQRNKGNFPGRFSGRQFSNSRSEMNVSTLELGDSALYLCASNSLAGGPNEQFFGPGTRLTVL.

V usage is TRBV4-1 and J usage is TRBJ2-5, with TRBD1 identical over 7 bases. Trimming took 0 bases from V and 7 from J; bases not matched to a gene: 8. The length of the CDR3 is 15 residues. Germline loops: CDR1 MGHRA, CDR2 YSYEKL. CDR3 sequence reads: CASSQDTQGRGTQYF. The CDR3 nucleotides read TGCGCCAGCAGCCAAGATACACAGGGGCGCGGGACCCAGTACTTC.

Here the CDR3 DNA reads TGTGCCAGCAGTGGGGGCCGGGAAGAAGCTTTCTTT. This encodes CASSGGREEAFF. The chain employs TRBV2 and TRBJ1-1; tentative D call: TRBD1 (5 bases). Trimming took 4 bases from V and 8 from J, leaving 11 bases between them. The CDR3 contains 12 residues. Germline V CDR1 and CDR2: SNHLY, FYNNEI. Full variable domain (rest looked up from reference TRBV2 and TRBJ1-1): EPEVTQTPSHQVTQMGQEVILRCVPISNHLYFYWYRQILGQKVEFLVSFYNNEISEKSEIFDDQFSVERPDGSNFTLKIRSTKLEDSAMYFCASSGGREEAFFGQGTRLTVV.

J is TRBJ1-1 and V is TRBV11-2; D remains ambiguous. The CDR3 sequence is 13 residues long. Germline lookup yields CDR1 SGHAT and CDR2 FQNNGV. The germline V and J ends were trimmed by 5 bases and 7 bases, with 14 bases remaining between them. The CDR3 bases are TGTGCCAGCAGCCCAGACGGGCAGGATGAAGCTTTCTTT. Its protein is CASSPDGQDEAFF.

The chain carries TRBV6-1 and TRBJ2-6; D call uncertain. Trimming took off 7 bases at V and 3 bases at J, with 7 bases between the two ends. CDR3 length: 13 amino acids. Germline assignment: CDR1 MNHNS and CDR2 SASEGT. The CDR3 spells CASKSSGANVLTF. The CDR3, as DNA: TGTGCCAGCAAATCGAGTGGGGCCAACGTCCTGACTTTC.

This clone has a single count. The chain recombines TRBV28 with TRBJ2-1; a possible D gene is TRBD1 (6 bases). Germline lookup yields CDR1 MDHEN and CDR2 SYDVKM. The CDR3 consists of 15 residues. The V gene lost 3 bases and the J gene lost 0 bases, with 9 bases spanning the gap. In DNA, the CDR3 is TGTGCCAGCAGTTTCTCAGGGGCCTCCTACAATGAGCAGTTCTTC. Translation: CASSFSGASYNEQFF.

There are a few counts of this clone. The chain's CDR3 is CASSPRDRGPNTEAFF. The DNA for the CDR3 is TGTGCCAGCAGCCCCCGGGACAGGGGGCCGAACACTGAAGCTTTCTTT. The chain recombines TRBV7-9 with TRBJ1-1; TRBD1 agrees at 12 bases. Germline trimming cut 5 bases from V and 1 base from J; bases unmatched to any gene: 5. The CDR3 extends over 16 amino acids. Germline loops: CDR1 SEHNR, CDR2 FQNEAQ (reference sequence). Complete variable domain (other parts from reference TRBV7-9 and TRBJ1-1): DTGVSQNPRHKITKRGQNVTFRCDPISEHNRLYWYRQTLGQGPEFLTYFQNEAQLEKSRLLSDRFSAERPKGSFSTLEIQRTEQGDSAMYLCASSPRDRGPNTEAFFGQGTRLTVV.

The chain links TRBV28 to TRBJ2-3, with a tentative D call TRBD1 (6 bases). This CDR3 spans 14 amino acids. CDR1 is MDHEN and CDR2 is SYDVKM in the germline V gene. The V and J ends lost 1 base and 8 bases respectively, with 13 bases between them. The CDR3 reads CASSLSGLRGTQYF. Here the CDR3 DNA reads TGTGCCAGCAGTTTATCGGGGCTCAGGGGTACGCAGTATTTT. Full variable domain (remainder filled in from reference TRBV28 and TRBJ2-3): DVKVTQSSRYLVKRTGEKVFLECVQDMDHENMFWYRQDPGLGLRLIYFSYDVKMKEKGDIPEGYSVSREKKERFSLILESASTNQTSMYLCASSLSGLRGTQYFGPGTRLTVL.

V gene TRBV6-5 combines with J gene TRBJ1-1, with TRBD1 matching over 8 bases. The trim removed 6 bases at V and 4 bases at J, leaving 10 bases unmatched. Per the germline V gene, CDR1 is MNHEY and CDR2 is SVGAGI. The CDR3 sequence is 15 residues long. The CDR3 loop is CASRPPLRGRTEAFF. CDR3 DNA sequence: TGTGCCAGCAGACCCCCCCTCAGGGGGCGCACTGAAGCTTTCTTT.

V and J are TRBV10-3 and TRBJ1-2; 10 bases agree with TRBD1. Trimming took 5 bases from V and 5 from J; bases not matched to a gene: 5. The CDR3 length is 14 residues. Looked up from germline, CDR1 is ENHRY and CDR2 is SYGVKD. CDR3: CAISPGQGIYGYTF. The CDR3 DNA follows: TGTGCCATCAGTCCGGGACAGGGGATTTATGGCTACACCTTC.

In this sample, this clone turned up a few times. The rearrangement uses TRBV5-6 and TRBJ1-2, with D unresolved. This CDR3 region has 14 residues. Germline CDR1 reads SGHDT; CDR2 reads YYEEEE. Trimming removed 0 bases from V and 8 bases from J, with 14 bases in between. CDR3 sequence (DNA): TGTGCCAGCAGCTTGGGGGGTCAGTTTGTCGGCTACACCTTC. Translation: CASSLGGQFVGYTF.

This chain connects TRBV11-2 to TRBJ1-3; unclear D gene. The CDR3 spans 12 residues. Between the trimmed V and J ends, which lost 2 bases and 6 bases, there was a span of 5 bases. From germline, CDR1 is SGHAT and CDR2 FQNNGV. DNA for the CDR3: TGTGCCAGCAGCTTAAATTCAAACACCATATATTTT. Translated: CASSLNSNTIYF.

The chain couples TRBV29-1 to TRBJ2-1, with D possibly matching TRBD1 (5 bases). The germline V gene has CDR1 SQVTM and CDR2 ANQGSEA. The V end lost 7 bases, the J end lost 6 bases, and 13 bases lay between the germline ends. This CDR3 is built from 12 residues. CDR3: CSAYDSPNEQFF. In DNA form, the CDR3 reads TGCAGCGCCTACGACAGCCCCAATGAGCAGTTCTTC.

The CDR3 is CASSFGQGYEKLFF. For the CDR3, the DNA is TGTGCCAGCAGCTTCGGGCAGGGGTACGAAAAACTGTTTTTT. This sequence joins TRBV7-9 and TRBJ1-4; tentatively, D is TRBD1 (6 bases). The V gene lost 3 bases and the J gene lost 8 bases, with 13 bases spanning the gap. The CDR3 totals 14 residues. CDR1 and CDR2 (germline): SEHNR, FQNEAQ (reference sequence).

The chain carries TRBV19 and TRBJ2-5; 7 bases agree with TRBD2. The CDR3 is made up of 14 amino acids. The J segment lost 3 bases and the V segment lost 3 bases, leaving 4 bases of the junction unmatched. Per the germline V gene, CDR1 is LNHDA and CDR2 is SQIVND (reference sequence). CDR3 sequence (DNA): TGTGCCAGTAGTATGTGGGGGAGGGAAGAGACCCAGTACTTC. Its translation is CASSMWGREETQYF.

The rearrangement uses TRBV19 and TRBJ1-5; D remains ambiguous. The CDR3 is 14 residues long. Trimming pared 2 bases from V and 3 bases from J, leaving 8 bases between. Per the germline V gene, CDR1 is LNHDA and CDR2 is SQIVND (reference sequence). The CDR3 coding sequence is TGTGCCAGTAGTATAATCCAGTTCAATCAGCCCCAGCATTTT. Translating it yields CASSIIQFNQPQHF.

The rearrangement links TRBV30 to TRBJ2-1; D unresolved. Trimming took 1 base from V and 1 from J, leaving 5 bases between them. This CDR3 contains 13 residues. Germline V gene data show CDR1 as GTSNPN and CDR2 as SVGIG (reference sequence). CDR3 coding DNA: TGTGCCTGGAGTGCGCTTTCCTACAATGAGCAGTTCTTC. Encoded protein: CAWSALSYNEQFF.

The chain has TRBV28 and TRBJ1-3; D remains ambiguous. V was pared by 4 bases and J by 5 bases, with 15 bases between. The germline V gene has CDR1 MDHEN and CDR2 SYDVKM. The CDR3 spans 15 residues. DNA of the CDR3: TGTGCCAGCAGTTCCCCAGGTGTCAACCGAAACACCATATATTTT. Amino acid sequence: CASSSPGVNRNTIYF.

This clone was seen just once. This sequence joins TRBV7-8 and TRBJ1-5; D not certain. From germline, CDR1 is SGHVS and CDR2 FQNEAQ. The V gene lost 0 bases and the J gene lost 9 bases, with 9 bases spanning the gap. The CDR3 is made up of 13 amino acids. Here the CDR3 reads CASSLAGDRPQHF. In nucleotides, the CDR3 is TGTGCCAGCAGCTTAGCCGGGGATCGGCCCCAGCATTTT.

The rearrangement links TRBV11-2 to TRBJ2-5; a possible D gene is TRBD1 (7 bases). From germline, CDR1 is SGHAT and CDR2 FQNNGV. Trimming stripped 5 bases from V and 1 base from J, with 11 bases between. The CDR3 runs 14 residues. CDR3 region: CASSRGTVQETQYF. In nucleotides, the CDR3 is TGTGCCAGCAGCCGCGGGACAGTCCAAGAGACCCAGTACTTC. The entire variable domain, with the rest obtained from reference TRBV11-2 and TRBJ2-5, is as follows: EAGVAQSPRYKIIEKRQSVAFWCNPISGHATLYWYQQILGQGPKLLIQFQNNGVVDDSQLPKDRFSAERLKGVDSTLKIQPAKLEDSAVYLCASSRGTVQETQYFGPGTRLLVL.

V gene TRBV6-1 combines with J gene TRBJ2-1, with 8 bases that match TRBD2. V was pared by 5 bases and J by 5 bases, with 5 bases of the junction left unmatched. This CDR3 comprises 14 residues. Per the germline V gene, CDR1 is MNHNS and CDR2 is SASEGT. The CDR3 loop is CASSSGSLDNEQFF. The CDR3 nucleotides read TGTGCCAGCAGTAGCGGGAGTTTAGACAATGAGCAGTTCTTC.

J is TRBJ1-1 and V is TRBV19; D is unclear. The length of the CDR3 is 13 residues. The V gene's germline CDR1 is LNHDA and CDR2 SQIVND (reference sequence). V lost 5 bases, J lost 0 bases, and 7 bases lay in between. CDR3 sequence reads: CASSPTLNTEAFF. As DNA, the CDR3 is TGTGCCAGTAGTCCAACCCTGAACACTGAAGCTTTCTTT.

The DNA for the CDR3 is TGTGCCAGCAGTTTACAGGGAACAGATACGCAGTATTTT. Translated: CASSLQGTDTQYF. The rearrangement joins TRBV6-5 to TRBJ2-3; D perhaps matches TRBD1 (6 bases). From germline, CDR1 is MNHEY and CDR2 SVGAGI. Between the trimmed V and J ends, which lost 4 bases and 3 bases, there was a span of 8 bases. The CDR3 has 13 amino acids.

The chain couples TRBV27 to TRBJ2-7; 12 bases agree with TRBD2. Germline lookup yields CDR1 MNHEY and CDR2 SMNVEV (reference sequence). This CDR3 has 15 amino acids. Trimming at V came to 5 bases and at J to 2 bases, leaving 4 bases not matched to a gene. CDR3 sequence reads: CASSRLAGAAYEQYF. The CDR3 bases are TGTGCCAGCAGTCGACTAGCGGGAGCCGCCTACGAGCAGTACTTC.

The J gene is TRBJ2-1, the V gene TRBV6-4; 8 nucleotides match TRBD1. Germline lookup yields CDR1 MRHNA and CDR2 SNTAGT. J lost 0 bases, V lost 3 bases, and 1 base had no gene match. The length of the CDR3 is 15 residues. This CDR3 reads CASSETGGSYNEQFF. CDR3 in DNA: TGTGCCAGCAGTGAAACAGGGGGCTCCTACAATGAGCAGTTCTTC.

CDR3 coding DNA: TGTGCCAGCAGTTTAACCAGCGGGCACCAAGAGACCCAGTACTTC. Translating gives CASSLTSGHQETQYF. The rearrangement joins TRBV27 to TRBJ2-5; possible D gene TRBD2, 6 bases. V was pared by 2 bases and J by 0 bases, with 10 bases between. The length of the CDR3 is 15 residues. Germline V lookup: CDR1 MNHEY, CDR2 SMNVEV (reference sequence).

The count of this clone is one. The J gene is TRBJ2-7, the V gene TRBV30, with 8 bases matching TRBD1. The length of the CDR3 is 13 residues. Trimming at V came to 2 bases and at J to 7 bases, leaving 7 bases not matched to a gene. Germline V lookup: CDR1 GTSNPN, CDR2 SVGIG (reference sequence). CDR3 amino acids: CAWSKQGAREQYF. The CDR3, as DNA: TGTGCCTGGAGTAAGCAGGGGGCGCGGGAGCAGTACTTC.

The chain joins TRBV2 to TRBJ2-1; 7 nucleotides match TRBD2. The germline CDR1 and CDR2 sequences are SNHLY and FYNNEI. CDR3 length: 12 amino acids. J gave up 10 bases and V 5 bases, and 5 bases lay outside the gene matches. CDR3 protein: CASSQWGGEQFF. CDR3 coding DNA: TGTGCCAGCAGTCAATGGGGGGGGGAGCAGTTCTTC. Full variable domain (outside the CDR3, taken from reference TRBV2 and TRBJ2-1): EPEVTQTPSHQVTQMGQEVILRCVPISNHLYFYWYRQILGQKVEFLVSFYNNEISEKSEIFDDQFSVERPDGSNFTLKIRSTKLEDSAMYFCASSQWGGEQFFGPGTRLTVL.

The CDR3 DNA sequence: TGCGCCAGCAGCTACATCGGGGGTCTTGGCCAGCCCCAGCATTTT. Residues: CASSYIGGLGQPQHF. The chain links TRBV4-1 to TRBJ1-5; tentative D call: TRBD1 (5 bases). V dropped 5 bases and J dropped 7 bases, with 18 bases sitting between them. Germline CDR1 and CDR2: MGHRA and YSYEKL. There are 15 residues in the CDR3.

The chain recombines TRBV10-1 with TRBJ2-4, with D hard to call. The CDR3 consists of 17 residues. Trimming left V 4 bases short and J 0 bases short, with 16 bases between. From germline, CDR1 is WNHNN and CDR2 SYGVQD (reference sequence). Written as DNA, the CDR3 is TGCGCCAGCAGTGGACGATGCAGGTTGGGAGCCAAAAACATTCAGTACTTC. Translating gives CASSGRCRLGAKNIQYF.